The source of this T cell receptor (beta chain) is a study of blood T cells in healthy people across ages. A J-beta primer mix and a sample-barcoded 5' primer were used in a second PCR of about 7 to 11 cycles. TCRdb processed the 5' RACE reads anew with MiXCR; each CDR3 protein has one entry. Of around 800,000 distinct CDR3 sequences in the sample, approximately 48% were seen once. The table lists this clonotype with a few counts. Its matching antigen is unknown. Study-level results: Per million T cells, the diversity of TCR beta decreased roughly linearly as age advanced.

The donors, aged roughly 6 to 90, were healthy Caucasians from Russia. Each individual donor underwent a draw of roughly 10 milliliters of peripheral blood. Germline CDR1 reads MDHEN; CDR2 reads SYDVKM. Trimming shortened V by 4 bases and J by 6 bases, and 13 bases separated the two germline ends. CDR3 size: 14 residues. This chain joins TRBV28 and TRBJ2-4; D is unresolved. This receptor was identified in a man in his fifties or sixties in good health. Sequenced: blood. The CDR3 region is CASSSVFAGNIQYF. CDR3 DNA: TGTGCCAGCAGTTCTGTCTTTGCAGGAAACATTCAGTACTTC.